These 27 T cell receptor beta chains originate from one sample sequenced in a study of beta chain features in type 1 diabetes. All of the isolated RNA was reverse transcribed, so expressed TCRB transcripts were sequenced. Assay: immunoSEQ multiplex PCR; the TCRdb copy retains only in-frame clones and omits some. The data contain about 220,000 clones, 11% of them seen just once; the ten biggest clones take up 1% to 1.5%. Source material: central memory CD4+ T cells from blood. The receptor set was obtained from a man aged 18 to 30 in good health.

Many counts were recorded for this clone. This sample includes further DNA sequences coding for the same CDR3. This chain connects TRBV29-1 to TRBJ1-4, with 10 nucleotides matching TRBD1. The CDR3 runs 13 residues. J gave up 8 bases and V 7 bases, and 7 bases lay outside the gene matches. Germline V CDR1 and CDR2: SQVTM, ANQGSEA. The DNA of the CDR3 is TGCAGCGCTAGACAGGGGGCGAGCGAAAAACTGTTTTTT. Translation gives CSARQGASEKLFF.

This clone was observed a few times. J is TRBJ1-1 and V is TRBV14; D not resolved. The CDR3 runs to 15 residues. The ends were cut back, 1 base at V and 2 bases at J, with 11 bases in the middle. CDR1 SGHDN and CDR2 FVKESK come from the germline V gene. CDR3 nucleotide sequence: TGTGCCAGCAGCCAAGTCATAGGAATAAACACTGAAGCTTTCTTT. Protein sequence: CASSQVIGINTEAFF.

This clone was observed a few times. CDR3 nucleotides: TGTGCCAGCAGCCAAGCTAGCCCACCCTACGAGCAGTACTTC. Its translation is CASSQASPPYEQYF. The genes are TRBV5-4 and TRBJ2-7; weak D call: TRBD2 (5 bases). Trimming left V 4 bases short and J 2 bases short, with 13 bases between. The CDR3 runs 14 residues. Germline CDR1 and CDR2: SGHNT and YYREEE (reference sequence).

This clone has just a few counts. CDR3 amino acids: CSVAEGLAGFPNEQFF. The CDR3 coding sequence is TGCAGCGTTGCAGAAGGACTAGCGGGATTCCCCAATGAGCAGTTCTTC. V usage is TRBV29-1 and J usage is TRBJ2-1, with 12 nucleotides matching TRBD2. Germline V gene data show CDR1 as SQVTM and CDR2 as ANQGSEA. The V segment lost 4 bases and the J segment 6 bases; nucleotides outside the gene matches: 10. The CDR3 totals 16 residues.

The V call is TRBV6-6, the J call TRBJ1-2; no definite D call. The CDR3 is 11 amino acids. In germline, CDR1 is MNHNY, CDR2 SVGAGI (reference sequence). Trimming removed 7 bases from V and 7 bases from J, with 10 bases in between. The CDR3 loop is CASTVESGYTF. DNA of the CDR3: TGTGCCAGCACGGTGGAGTCTGGCTACACCTTC.

The V call is TRBV14, the J call TRBJ1-2; a possible D gene is TRBD1 (5 bases). Germline V gene lookup returns CDR1 SGHDN and CDR2 FVKESK. The CDR3 totals 16 residues. V lost 4 bases and J lost 0, with 15 bases in between. CDR3 DNA: TGTGCCAGCAGCCTGACCGGGGCCAATCCTAACTATGGCTACACCTTC. The encoded protein is CASSLTGANPNYGYTF. The whole variable domain, remainder taken from reference TRBV14 and TRBJ1-2, is EAGVTQFPSHSVIEKGQTVTLRCDPISGHDNLYWYRRVMGKEIKFLLHFVKESKQDESGMPNNRFLAERTGGTYSTLKVQPAELEDSGVYFCASSLTGANPNYGYTFGSGTRLTVV.

This clone came up a few times. The chain joins TRBV29-1 to TRBJ1-4, with D uncertain. Trimming stripped 4 bases from V and 3 bases from J, with 9 bases between. Germline V CDR1 and CDR2: SQVTM, ANQGSEA. The CDR3 totals 13 residues. The CDR3 DNA reads as TGCAGCGTTGGGCGGGCACCTAATGAAAAACTGTTTTTT. Amino acids: CSVGRAPNEKLFF.

This clone has just a few counts. The sample holds other DNA sequences that translate to the same CDR3. This sequence joins TRBV7-9 and TRBJ2-7, with D maybe TRBD2 (6 bases). CDR1 and CDR2 from the germline V gene are SEHNR and FQNEAQ (reference sequence). This CDR3 comprises 14 residues. Trimming removed 0 bases from V and 2 bases from J, with 8 bases in between. Here the CDR3 reads CASSLAGGPYEQYF. In DNA, the CDR3 is TGTGCCAGCAGCTTAGCCGGGGGTCCCTACGAGCAGTACTTC.

The chain uses TRBV21-1 and TRBJ2-7; the table calls TRBD1, which could not be checked here. TRBV21-1 is a pseudogene locus. The CDR3 is 14 amino acids. In nucleotides, the CDR3 is TGTGCCAGCAGCAAACCCTTACAGAACTACGAGCAGTACTTC. It translates to CASSKPLQNYEQYF.

This clone was observed a few times. This chain links TRBV4-2 with TRBJ2-1; 8 bases match TRBD2. The CDR3 totals 18 residues. Germline V gives CDR1 LGHNA, CDR2 YNFKEQ. After removal of 0 bases from V and 10 bases from J, the junction contained 17 bases not matched to a gene. CDR3 sequence reads: CASSQETVAGNRGLEQFF. CDR3 DNA sequence: TGTGCCAGCAGCCAAGAAACCGTAGCGGGAAACCGTGGATTGGAGCAGTTCTTC.

This chain connects TRBV18 to TRBJ2-7; D not certain. V lost 1 base and J 2 bases, leaving 6 bases between the germline ends. The CDR3 contains 13 residues. The germline V gene encodes CDR1 KGHSH and CDR2 LQKENI. CDR3 DNA sequence: TGTGCCAGCTCACCACGCAGCACCTACGAGCAGTACTTC. Protein product: CASSPRSTYEQYF.

This clone has only a few counts. The sample carries other DNA sequences with the same CDR3. This rearrangement joins TRBV11-2 to TRBJ2-1; D gene unclear. V lost 1 base, J lost 7 bases, and 5 bases lay in between. The CDR3 totals 12 residues. The germline CDR1 and CDR2 sequences are SGHAT and FQNNGV. The CDR3 here is CASSLVYNEQFF. The CDR3 bases are TGTGCCAGCAGCTTAGTGTATAATGAGCAGTTCTTC.

The chain carries TRBV5-5 and TRBJ2-2; D might be TRBD1 or TRBD2, each matching 6 bases. The CDR3 sequence is 13 residues long. Germline V gene lookup returns CDR1 SGHKS and CDR2 YYEKEE (reference sequence). V dropped 5 bases and J dropped 6 bases, with 11 bases sitting between them. In DNA form, the CDR3 reads TGTGCCAGCAGGCCAGGGGAGGCCGGGGAGCTGTTTTTT. Protein sequence: CASRPGEAGELFF. Full variable domain (missing parts from reference TRBV5-5 and TRBJ2-2): DAGVTQSPTHLIKTRGQQVTLRCSPISGHKSVSWYQQVLGQGPQFIFQYYEKEERGRGNFPDRFSARQFPNYSSELNVNALLLGDSALYLCASRPGEAGELFFGEGSRLTVL.

This clone has more than one count but fewer than ten. The chain is built from TRBV28 and TRBJ2-3; 9 bases agree with TRBD2. V gave up 7 bases and J gave up 4 bases; unmatched junction bases: 9. Germline V gene lookup returns CDR1 MDHEN and CDR2 SYDVKM. The CDR3 has 15 residues. This chain's CDR3 is CASKGNSGSSDTQYF. The CDR3 nucleotides are TGTGCCAGCAAAGGCAATAGCGGGAGTTCAGATACGCAGTATTTT.

The table lists this clone with many counts. The chain employs TRBV7-2 and TRBJ2-1, with 12 nucleotides matching TRBD2. Trimming removed 4 bases from V and 9 bases from J; junction bases left unmatched: 4. Germline loops: CDR1 SGHTA, CDR2 FQGNSA. The CDR3 has 14 amino acids. CDR3 protein: CASSSSGRAGEQFF. The CDR3 DNA is TGTGCCAGCAGCTCTAGCGGGAGGGCAGGTGAGCAGTTCTTC.

This clone was detected a few times. The chain joins TRBV7-9 to TRBJ1-1, with D possibly matching TRBD1 (5 bases). The CDR3 loop spans 14 amino acids. The ends were cut back, 5 bases at V and 4 bases at J, with 14 bases in the middle. Germline V gene data show CDR1 as SEHNR and CDR2 as FQNEAQ (reference sequence). CDR3 amino acids: CASSEQASGTEAFF. CDR3 coding DNA: TGTGCCAGCAGCGAACAGGCGTCGGGCACTGAAGCTTTCTTT.

This clone has just a few counts. The chain carries TRBV10-3 and TRBJ2-5; D remains ambiguous. The length of the CDR3 is 14 residues. The germline CDR1 and CDR2 sequences are ENHRY and SYGVKD. Trimming removed 8 bases from V and 5 bases from J, with 18 bases in between. The CDR3 sequence is CAIGRSKEEETQYF. In DNA, the CDR3 is TGTGCCATCGGGCGCAGCAAAGAGGAGGAGACCCAGTACTTC.

The V and J genes are TRBV6-6 and TRBJ2-1, with 9 nucleotides matching TRBD2. Germline V CDR1 and CDR2: MNHNY, SVGAGI (reference sequence). The CDR3 runs 12 residues. V shed 4 bases and J 13 bases; nucleotides not matched to a gene: 5. In DNA form, the CDR3 reads TGTGCCAGCAGTTCCCCGGGACTAGCCCAGTTCTTC. Residues: CASSSPGLAQFF.

J is TRBJ1-3 and V is TRBV7-2, with D perhaps matching TRBD1 (5 bases). Trimming removed 5 bases at V and 8 bases at J, with 13 bases between. CDR1 and CDR2 from the germline V gene are SGHTA and FQGNSA. The CDR3 extends over 13 amino acids. The CDR3 here is CASSVQVVDTIYF. For the CDR3, the DNA is TGTGCCAGCAGCGTACAGGTGGTGGACACCATATATTTT.

This clone was counted at least ten times. The V and J genes are TRBV2 and TRBJ2-1; D uncertain. Germline loops: CDR1 SNHLY, CDR2 FYNNEI. The CDR3 contains 13 residues. Trimming cost V 1 base and J 5 bases, with 6 bases left between them. The CDR3 DNA sequence: TGTGCCAGCAGTGAAGTTCGAAACAATGAGCAGTTCTTC. Its protein product is CASSEVRNNEQFF. The full variable domain, with the rest looked up from reference TRBV2 and TRBJ2-1, is EPEVTQTPSHQVTQMGQEVILRCVPISNHLYFYWYRQILGQKVEFLVSFYNNEISEKSEIFDDQFSVERPDGSNFTLKIRSTKLEDSAMYFCASSEVRNNEQFFGPGTRLTVL.

This clone came up a few times. This sequence joins TRBV5-1 and TRBJ2-1; 10 bases line up with TRBD1. This CDR3 region has 13 residues. Per germline, CDR1 SGHRS and CDR2 YFSETQ. Trimming removed 3 bases from V and 9 bases from J; junction bases left unmatched: 3. The CDR3 protein is CASSYDRGPEQFF. CDR3 coding DNA: TGCGCCAGCAGCTACGACAGGGGGCCTGAGCAGTTCTTC.

At least ten counts were recorded for this clone. The chain carries TRBV5-6 and TRBJ2-7; D is unresolved. V lost 1 base and J 3 bases, leaving 11 bases between the germline ends. From germline, CDR1 is SGHDT and CDR2 YYEEEE. This CDR3 is 14 amino acids long. This chain's CDR3 is CASSLFQANYEQYF. DNA of the CDR3: TGTGCCAGCAGCTTGTTTCAGGCCAACTACGAGCAGTACTTC.

This clone appeared a few times. This sequence joins TRBV7-8 and TRBJ2-7; possibly TRBD1 for D (5 bases). This CDR3 spans 14 amino acids. Trimming took off 5 bases at V and 3 bases at J, with 14 bases between the two ends. Germline CDR1 reads SGHVS; CDR2 reads FQNEAQ. The CDR3 nucleotides are TGTGCCAGCAGCGTAAGGGGTAAGCTCTACGAGCAGTACTTC. Its protein is CASSVRGKLYEQYF. Full variable domain (outside the CDR3, taken from reference TRBV7-8 and TRBJ2-7): GAGVSQSPRYKVAKRGQDVALRCDPISGHVSLFWYQQALGQGPEFLTYFQNEAQLDKSGLPSDRFFAERPEGSVSTLKIQRTQQEDSAVYLCASSVRGKLYEQYFGPGTRLTVT.

This clone appeared a few times. Distinct nucleotide sequences in the sample also encode this CDR3. The chain uses TRBV14 and TRBJ2-7; 10 bases are shared with TRBD2. Germline V gene lookup returns CDR1 SGHDN and CDR2 FVKESK. The CDR3 length is 15 residues. After removal of 4 bases from V and 1 base from J, the junction contained 4 bases not matched to a gene. CDR3 coding DNA: TGTGCCAGCAGCCCTTGGACTAGCGGTTCCTACGAGCAGTACTTC. Its translation: CASSPWTSGSYEQYF.

This clone was counted between two and nine times. The J gene is TRBJ2-7, the V gene TRBV7-9, with TRBD2 as a possible D gene (7 bases). The germline V and J ends were trimmed by 5 bases and 6 bases, with 14 bases remaining between them. CDR1 and CDR2 from the germline V gene are SEHNR and FQNEAQ (reference sequence). The CDR3 totals 13 residues. The CDR3 loop reads CASSQGGGPEQYF. The CDR3 DNA is TGTGCCAGCAGCCAAGGGGGGGGCCCCGAGCAGTACTTC. Full variable domain (missing parts from reference TRBV7-9 and TRBJ2-7): DTGVSQNPRHKITKRGQNVTFRCDPISEHNRLYWYRQTLGQGPEFLTYFQNEAQLEKSRLLSDRFSAERPKGSFSTLEIQRTEQGDSAMYLCASSQGGGPEQYFGPGTRLTVT.

The chain has TRBV10-3 and TRBJ1-2; TRBD1 agrees at 7 bases. The trim removed 5 bases at V and 0 bases at J, leaving 3 bases unmatched. The CDR3 loop spans 14 amino acids. CDR1 and CDR2 (germline): ENHRY, SYGVKD. CDR3 residues: CAISLQGTNYGYTF. The CDR3 region has the DNA TGTGCCATCAGTCTACAGGGGACTAACTATGGCTACACCTTC.

V and J are TRBV4-2 and TRBJ2-7; D uncertain. The CDR3 contains 15 residues. From germline, CDR1 is LGHNA and CDR2 YNFKEQ. V was trimmed by 0 bases and J by 4 bases, leaving 13 bases between them. The CDR3 sequence is CASSQERTAHYEQYF. The CDR3, as DNA: TGTGCCAGCAGCCAAGAGAGGACCGCTCATTACGAGCAGTACTTC.